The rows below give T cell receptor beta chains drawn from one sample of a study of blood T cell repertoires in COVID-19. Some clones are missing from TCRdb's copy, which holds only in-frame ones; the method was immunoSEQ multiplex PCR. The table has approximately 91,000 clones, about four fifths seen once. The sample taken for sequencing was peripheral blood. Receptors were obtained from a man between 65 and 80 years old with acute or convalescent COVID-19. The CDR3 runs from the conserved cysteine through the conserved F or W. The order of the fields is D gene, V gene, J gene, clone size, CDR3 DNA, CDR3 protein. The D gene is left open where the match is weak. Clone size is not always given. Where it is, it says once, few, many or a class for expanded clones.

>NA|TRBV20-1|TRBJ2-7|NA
TGCAGTGCTAGTCGGGGACTCAACGAGCAGTACTTC
CSASRGLNEQYF
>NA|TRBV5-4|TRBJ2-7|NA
TGTGCCAGCAGCTTGGGGCAGGGCCACGAGCAGTACTTC
CASSLGQGHEQYF
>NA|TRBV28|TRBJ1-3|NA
TGTGCCAGCAGGAGCCCGGACAGCTCTGGAAACACCATATATTTT
CASRSPDSSGNTIYF
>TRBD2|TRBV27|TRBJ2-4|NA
TGTGCCAGCAGTTTAAAAGTCACTCTAAATCTCAATCCCGGGACTAGCGGGAGAATGAACATTCAGTACTTC
CASSLKVTLNLNPGTSGRMNIQYF
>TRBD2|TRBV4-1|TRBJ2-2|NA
TGCGCCAGCAGGGGCGGGAGAGCCGGGGAGCTGTTTTTT
CASRGGRAGELFF
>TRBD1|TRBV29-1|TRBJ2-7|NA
TGCAGCGTTCATCCCGGGACAGGGGGCTTCTACGAGCAGTACTTC
CSVHPGTGGFYEQYF
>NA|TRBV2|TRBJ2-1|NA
TGTGCCAGCAGTGAACGCGGCGGGTACAATGAGCAGTTCTTC
CASSERGGYNEQFF
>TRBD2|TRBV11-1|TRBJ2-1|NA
TGTGCCAGCAGCTCAATAGCGGGATCCAAGGATGAGCAGTTCTTC
CASSSIAGSKDEQFF
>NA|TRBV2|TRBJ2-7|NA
TGTGCCAGCAACTCTAGGGGCGAGCAGTACTTC
CASNSRGEQYF
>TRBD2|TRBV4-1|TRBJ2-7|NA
TGCGCCAGCAGCCAAGTTCTAGCGGGTGTCAGCTCCTACGAGCAGTACTTC
CASSQVLAGVSSYEQYF
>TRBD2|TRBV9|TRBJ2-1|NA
TGTGCCAGCAGCTCAGACCCCCAACTACTAGCGGGCCCCATTAATGAGCAGTTCTTC
CASSSDPQLLAGPINEQFF
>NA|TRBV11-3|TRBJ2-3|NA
TGTGCCAGCAGCCTAGGGGGAAGCGGGTATAACACAGATACGCAGTATTTT
CASSLGGSGYNTDTQYF
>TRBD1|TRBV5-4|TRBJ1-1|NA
TGTGCCAGCAGTCGGGGGGGACAGAGTTTTAAGAACACTGAAGCTTTCTTT
CASSRGGQSFKNTEAFF
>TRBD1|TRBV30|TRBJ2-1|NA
TGTGCCTGGGTTGACAGGGCGGTTGATAATGAGCAGTTCTTC
CAWVDRAVDNEQFF
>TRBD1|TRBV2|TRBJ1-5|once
TGTGCCGCAGGGACAGGGGGCGGTGGGCAGCCCCAGCATTTT
CAAGTGGGGQPQHF
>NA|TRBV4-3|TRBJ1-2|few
TGCGCCAGCAGCCAAGTTCAGGGCTATGGCTACACCTTC
CASSQVQGYGYTF
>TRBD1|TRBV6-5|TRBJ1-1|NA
TGTGCCAGCAGTACAGGGGTCACTGAAGCTTTCTTT
CASSTGVTEAFF
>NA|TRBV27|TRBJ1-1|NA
TGTGCCAGCAGTTTACAGGGGCGACGGACTGAAGCTTTCTTT
CASSLQGRRTEAFF
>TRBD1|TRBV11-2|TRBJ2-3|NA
TGTGCCAGCAGCTTACCGGGACAGGGGGTCTCGCATACGCAGTATTTT
CASSLPGQGVSHTQYF
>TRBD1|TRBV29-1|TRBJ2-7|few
TGCAGCGTAAAACAGGGGACCCTTTACGAGCAGTACTTC
CSVKQGTLYEQYF
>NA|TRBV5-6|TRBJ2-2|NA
TGTGCCAGCAGCTTCGGGGGGCGCGGCGGGGAGCTGTTTTTT
CASSFGGRGGELFF
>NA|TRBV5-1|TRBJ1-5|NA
TGCGCCAGCAGCCCCGCGGGGGCGCGGAATCAGCCCCAGCATTTT
CASSPAGARNQPQHF
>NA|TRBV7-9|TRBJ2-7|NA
TGTGCCAGCAGCCACACCCTGACCGGGACCTACGAGCAGTACTTC
CASSHTLTGTYEQYF
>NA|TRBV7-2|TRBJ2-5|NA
TGTGCCAGCAATCCGGGACTAGAGACCCAGTACTTC
CASNPGLETQYF
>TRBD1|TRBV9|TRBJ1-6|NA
TGTGCCAGCAGCGAGAGGGGGGTTACAGGGGGCGCTTCGTCCCATTCACCCCTCCACTTT
CASSERGVTGGASSHSPLHF
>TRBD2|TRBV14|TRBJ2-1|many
TGTGCCAGCAGCCAATATGGCCTGACTAGCGGGAAGAATGAGCAGTTCTTC
CASSQYGLTSGKNEQFF
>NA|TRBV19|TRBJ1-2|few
TGTGCCAGTAGTATAGAGTTATCGTATGGCTACACCTTC
CASSIELSYGYTF